This T cell receptor (beta chain) was identified in a study of blood T cell repertoires in COVID-19. The protocol was immunoSEQ multiplex PCR, while the TCRdb copy is restricted to in-frame clones and leaves out a portion. The sample consists of 150,000 or so clones, around 88% of them appearing once. The CDR3 extends over 13 amino acids. CDR1 and CDR2 (germline): MNHEY, SVGAGI. V lost 8 bases, J lost 2 bases, and 12 bases lay in between. Sequencing was done on a sample of peripheral blood. The genes are TRBV6-5 and TRBJ1-2; D is uncertain. This receptor was identified in a human donor in a cohort sampled during active COVID-19. The CDR3 spells CASGSGLNYGYTF. In DNA form, the CDR3 reads TGTGCCAGCGGTTCCGGACTAAACTATGGCTACACCTTC.